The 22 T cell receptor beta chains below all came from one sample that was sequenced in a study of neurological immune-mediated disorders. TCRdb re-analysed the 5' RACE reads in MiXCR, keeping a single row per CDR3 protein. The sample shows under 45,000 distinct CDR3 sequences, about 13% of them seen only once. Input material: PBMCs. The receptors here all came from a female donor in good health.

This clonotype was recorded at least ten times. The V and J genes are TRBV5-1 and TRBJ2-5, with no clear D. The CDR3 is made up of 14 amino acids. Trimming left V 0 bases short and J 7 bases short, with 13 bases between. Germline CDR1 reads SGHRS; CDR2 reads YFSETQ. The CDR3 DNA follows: TGCGCCAGCAGCTTGGAGTCATCCTCGCGGACCCAGTACTTC. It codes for CASSLESSSRTQYF.

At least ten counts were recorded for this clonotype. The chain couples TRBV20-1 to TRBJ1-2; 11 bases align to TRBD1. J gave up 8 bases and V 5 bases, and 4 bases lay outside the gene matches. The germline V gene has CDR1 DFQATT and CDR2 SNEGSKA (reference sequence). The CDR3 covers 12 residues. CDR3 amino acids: CSAGDRGIGYTF. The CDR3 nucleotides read TGCAGTGCTGGGGACAGGGGGATCGGCTACACCTTC.

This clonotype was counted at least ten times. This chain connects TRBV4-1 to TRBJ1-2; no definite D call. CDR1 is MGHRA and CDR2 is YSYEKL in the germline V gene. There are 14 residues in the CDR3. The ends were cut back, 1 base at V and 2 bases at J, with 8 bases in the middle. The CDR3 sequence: CASSQVTQNYGYTF. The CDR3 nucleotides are TGCGCCAGCAGCCAAGTGACACAAAACTATGGCTACACCTTC.

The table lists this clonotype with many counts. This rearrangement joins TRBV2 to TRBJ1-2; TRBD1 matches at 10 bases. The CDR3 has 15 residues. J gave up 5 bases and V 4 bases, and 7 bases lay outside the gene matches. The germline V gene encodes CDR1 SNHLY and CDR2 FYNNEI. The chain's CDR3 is CASSVPGTGEYGYTF. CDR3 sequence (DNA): TGTGCCAGCAGTGTCCCCGGGACAGGGGAGTATGGCTACACCTTC.

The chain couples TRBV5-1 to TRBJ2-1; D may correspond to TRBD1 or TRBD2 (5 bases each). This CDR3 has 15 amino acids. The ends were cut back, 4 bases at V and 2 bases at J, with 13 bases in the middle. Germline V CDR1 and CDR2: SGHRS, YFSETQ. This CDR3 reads CASSTLGTPYNEQFF. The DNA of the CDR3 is TGCGCCAGCAGCACCTTGGGGACGCCCTACAATGAGCAGTTCTTC.

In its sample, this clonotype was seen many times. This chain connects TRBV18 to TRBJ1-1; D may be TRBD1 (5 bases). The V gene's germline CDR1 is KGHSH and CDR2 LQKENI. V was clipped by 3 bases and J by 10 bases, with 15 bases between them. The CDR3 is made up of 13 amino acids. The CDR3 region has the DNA TGTGCCAGCTCACCGATTGACCTGGGGGGAGCTTTCTTT. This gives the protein CASSPIDLGGAFF.

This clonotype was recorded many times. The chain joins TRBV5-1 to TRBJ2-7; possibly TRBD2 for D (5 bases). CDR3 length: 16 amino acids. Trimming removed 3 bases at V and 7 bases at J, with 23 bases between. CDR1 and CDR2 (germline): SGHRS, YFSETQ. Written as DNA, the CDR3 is TGCGCCAGCAGCTCGGTTTATATCGTCGCCTCGGGGGAGCAGTACTTC. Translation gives CASSSVYIVASGEQYF.

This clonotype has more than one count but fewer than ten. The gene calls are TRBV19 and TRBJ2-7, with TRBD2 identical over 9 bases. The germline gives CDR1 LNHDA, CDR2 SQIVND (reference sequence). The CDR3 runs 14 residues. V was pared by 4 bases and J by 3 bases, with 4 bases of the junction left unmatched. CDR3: CASSSVAGDYEQYF. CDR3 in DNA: TGTGCCAGTAGTAGCGTAGCGGGAGACTACGAGCAGTACTTC.

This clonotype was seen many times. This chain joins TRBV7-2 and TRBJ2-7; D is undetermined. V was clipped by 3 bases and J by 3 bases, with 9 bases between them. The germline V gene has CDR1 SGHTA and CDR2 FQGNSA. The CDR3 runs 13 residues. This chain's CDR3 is CASSFLPIYEQYF. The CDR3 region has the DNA TGTGCCAGCAGCTTTCTACCGATCTACGAGCAGTACTTC.

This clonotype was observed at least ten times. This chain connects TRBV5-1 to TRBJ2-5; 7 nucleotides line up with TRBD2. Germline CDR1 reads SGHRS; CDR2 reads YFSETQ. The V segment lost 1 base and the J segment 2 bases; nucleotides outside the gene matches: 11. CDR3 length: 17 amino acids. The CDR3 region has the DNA TGCGCCAGCAGCTTGAGGGCTAGCGGAAATTTTCAAGAGACCCAGTACTTC. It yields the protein CASSLRASGNFQETQYF. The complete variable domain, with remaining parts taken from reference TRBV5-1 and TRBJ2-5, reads KAGVTQTPRYLIKTRGQQVTLSCSPISGHRSVSWYQQTPGQGLQFLFEYFSETQRNKGNFPGRFSGRQFSNSRSEMNVSTLELGDSALYLCASSLRASGNFQETQYFGPGTRLLVL.

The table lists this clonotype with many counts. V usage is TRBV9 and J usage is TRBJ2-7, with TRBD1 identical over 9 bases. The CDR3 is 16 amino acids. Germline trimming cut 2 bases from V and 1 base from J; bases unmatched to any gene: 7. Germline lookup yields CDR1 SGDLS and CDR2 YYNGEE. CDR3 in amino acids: CASSVGGQGVSYEQYF. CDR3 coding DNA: TGTGCCAGCAGCGTGGGGGGACAGGGAGTATCCTACGAGCAGTACTTC.

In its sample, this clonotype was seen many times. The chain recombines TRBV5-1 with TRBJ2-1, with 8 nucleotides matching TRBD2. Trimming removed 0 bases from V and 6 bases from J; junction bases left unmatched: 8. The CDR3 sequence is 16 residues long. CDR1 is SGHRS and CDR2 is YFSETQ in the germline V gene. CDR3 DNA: TGCGCCAGCAGCTTGGCCACGGGACTAGGGTTCAATGAGCAGTTCTTC. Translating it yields CASSLATGLGFNEQFF.

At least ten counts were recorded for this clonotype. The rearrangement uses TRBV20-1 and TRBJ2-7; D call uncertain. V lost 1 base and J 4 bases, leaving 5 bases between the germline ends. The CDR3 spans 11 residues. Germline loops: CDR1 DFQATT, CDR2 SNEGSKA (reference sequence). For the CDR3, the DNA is TGCAGTGCTAGAGGTGAATACGAGCAGTACTTC. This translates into CSARGEYEQYF.

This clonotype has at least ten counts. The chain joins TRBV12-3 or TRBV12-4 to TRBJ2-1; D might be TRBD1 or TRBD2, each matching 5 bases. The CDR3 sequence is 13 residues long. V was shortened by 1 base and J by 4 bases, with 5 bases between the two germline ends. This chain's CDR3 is CASSLGGYNEQFF. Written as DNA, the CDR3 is TGTGCCAGCAGTTTAGGGGGGTACAATGAGCAGTTCTTC.

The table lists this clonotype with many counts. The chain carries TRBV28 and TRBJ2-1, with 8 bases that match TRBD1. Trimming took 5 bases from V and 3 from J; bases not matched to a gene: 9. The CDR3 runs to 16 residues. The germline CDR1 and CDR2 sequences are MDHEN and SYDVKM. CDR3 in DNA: TGTGCCAGCAGTCCTACCGGGACAGGTGTCTACAATGAGCAGTTCTTC. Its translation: CASSPTGTGVYNEQFF.

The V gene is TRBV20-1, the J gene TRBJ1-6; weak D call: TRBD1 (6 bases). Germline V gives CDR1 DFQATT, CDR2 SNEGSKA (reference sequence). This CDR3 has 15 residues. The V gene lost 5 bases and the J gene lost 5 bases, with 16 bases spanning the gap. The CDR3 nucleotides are TGCAGTGCTGGGGGCCGGAACGTAAATAATTCACCCCTCCACTTT. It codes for CSAGGRNVNNSPLHF.

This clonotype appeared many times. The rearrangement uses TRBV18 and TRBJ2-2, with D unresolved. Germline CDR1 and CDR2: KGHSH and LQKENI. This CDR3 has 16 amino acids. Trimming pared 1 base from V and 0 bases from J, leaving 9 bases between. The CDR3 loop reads CASSPRTVSNTGELFF. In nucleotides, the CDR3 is TGTGCCAGCTCACCACGAACGGTCTCGAACACCGGGGAGCTGTTTTTT.

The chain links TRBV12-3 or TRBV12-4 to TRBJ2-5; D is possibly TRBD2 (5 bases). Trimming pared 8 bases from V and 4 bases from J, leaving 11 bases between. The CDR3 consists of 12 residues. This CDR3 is CASPAEGETQYF. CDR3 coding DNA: TGTGCCAGCCCGGCCGAGGGAGAGACCCAGTACTTC.

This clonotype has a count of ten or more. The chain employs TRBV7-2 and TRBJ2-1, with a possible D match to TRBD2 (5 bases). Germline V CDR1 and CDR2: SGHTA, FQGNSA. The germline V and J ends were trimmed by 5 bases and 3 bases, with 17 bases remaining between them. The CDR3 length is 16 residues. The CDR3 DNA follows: TGTGCCAGCAGCCCTACCCCCCAGCGGTACTACAATGAGCAGTTCTTC. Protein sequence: CASSPTPQRYYNEQFF.

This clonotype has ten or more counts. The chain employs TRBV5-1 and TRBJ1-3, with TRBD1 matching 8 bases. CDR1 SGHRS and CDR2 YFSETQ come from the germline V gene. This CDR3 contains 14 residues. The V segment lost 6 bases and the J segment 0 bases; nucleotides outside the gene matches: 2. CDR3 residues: CASKQGASGNTIYF. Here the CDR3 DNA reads TGCGCCAGCAAGCAGGGGGCCTCTGGAAACACCATATATTTT.

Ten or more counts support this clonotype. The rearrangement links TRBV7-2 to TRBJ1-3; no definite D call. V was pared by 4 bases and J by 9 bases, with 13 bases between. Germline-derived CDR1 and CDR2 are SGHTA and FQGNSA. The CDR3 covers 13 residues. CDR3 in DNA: TGTGCCAGCAGCTCCTACACGTACGGCACCATATATTTT. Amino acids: CASSSYTYGTIYF. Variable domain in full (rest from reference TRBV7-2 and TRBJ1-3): GAGVSQSPSNKVTEKGKDVELRCDPISGHTALYWYRQSLGQGLEFLIYFQGNSAPDKSGLPSDRFSAERTGGSVSTLTIQRTQQEDSAVYLCASSSYTYGTIYFGEGSWLTVV.

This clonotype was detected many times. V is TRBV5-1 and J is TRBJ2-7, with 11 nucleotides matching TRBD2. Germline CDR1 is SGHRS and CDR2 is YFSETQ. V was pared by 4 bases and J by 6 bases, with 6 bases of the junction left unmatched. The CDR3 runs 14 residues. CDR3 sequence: CASSPTSGSGEQYF. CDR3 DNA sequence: TGCGCCAGCAGCCCCACTAGCGGGAGCGGCGAGCAGTACTTC.